This record concerns one T cell receptor beta chain sequence. This entry comes from a study of blood T cell repertoires in COVID-19. Study summary: Sites in the United States, Italy and Spain provided acute and convalescent COVID-19 samples. T cells, B-cell-depleted T cells, or PBMCs provided the cDNA or gDNA that served as material.

The CDR3 consists of 15 residues. Germline V gives CDR1 KGHDR, CDR2 SFDVKD. With 2 bases removed from V and 0 bases from J, the gap between germline ends came to 8 bases. Seattle patients were enrolled during active infection and followed longitudinally. Methods used by the authors: Reference gene primer amplification gave estimated nucleated cell counts. Libraries were prepared by immunoSEQ multiplex PCR; TCRdb keeps only in-frame clonotypes and omits some of them. That table is the source of V, J and clone size, and D and trimming were worked out from the DNA. The table has about 300,000 clones, 90% seen once.

Sequenced: peripheral blood. The gene calls are TRBV24-1 and TRBJ2-3; possible D gene TRBD2, 6 bases. This TCR was recovered from a woman aged 50 to 60 with COVID-19, enrolled during active disease. The CDR3 region is CATSDSGESTDTQYF. As DNA, the CDR3 is TGTGCCACCAGTGATTCGGGAGAAAGCACAGATACGCAGTATTTT.